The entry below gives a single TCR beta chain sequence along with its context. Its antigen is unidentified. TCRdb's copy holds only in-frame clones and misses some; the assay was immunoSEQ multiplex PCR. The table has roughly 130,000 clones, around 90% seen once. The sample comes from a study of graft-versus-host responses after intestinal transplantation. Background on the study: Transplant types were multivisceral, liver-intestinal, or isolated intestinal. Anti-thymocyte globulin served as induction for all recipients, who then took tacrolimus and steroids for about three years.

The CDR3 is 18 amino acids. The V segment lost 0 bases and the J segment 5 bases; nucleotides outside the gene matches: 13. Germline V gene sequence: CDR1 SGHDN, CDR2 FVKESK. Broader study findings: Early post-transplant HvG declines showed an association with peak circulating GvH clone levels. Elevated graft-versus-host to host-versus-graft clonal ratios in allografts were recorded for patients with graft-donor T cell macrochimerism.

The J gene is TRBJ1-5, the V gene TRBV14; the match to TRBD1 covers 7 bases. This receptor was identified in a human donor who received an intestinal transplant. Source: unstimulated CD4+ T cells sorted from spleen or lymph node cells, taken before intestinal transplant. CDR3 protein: CASSQDHTYRGRDQPQHF. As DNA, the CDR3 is TGTGCCAGCAGCCAAGATCACACGTACAGGGGTAGGGATCAGCCCCAGCATTTT.